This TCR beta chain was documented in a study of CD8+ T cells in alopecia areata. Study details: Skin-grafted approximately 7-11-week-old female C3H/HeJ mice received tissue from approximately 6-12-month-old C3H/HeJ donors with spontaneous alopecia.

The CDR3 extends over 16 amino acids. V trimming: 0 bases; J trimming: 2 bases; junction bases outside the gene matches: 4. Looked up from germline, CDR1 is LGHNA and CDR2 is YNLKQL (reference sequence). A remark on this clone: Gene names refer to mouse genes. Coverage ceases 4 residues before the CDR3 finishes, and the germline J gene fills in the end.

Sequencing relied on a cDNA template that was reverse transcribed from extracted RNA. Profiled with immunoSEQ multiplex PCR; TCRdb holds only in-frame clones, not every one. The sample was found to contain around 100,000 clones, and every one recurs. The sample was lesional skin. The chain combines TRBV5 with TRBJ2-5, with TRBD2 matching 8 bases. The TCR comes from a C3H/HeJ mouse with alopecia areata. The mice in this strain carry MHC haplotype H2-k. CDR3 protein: CASSQDLGGVQDTQYF. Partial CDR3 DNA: TGTGCCAGCAGCCAAGATCTTGGGGGGGTCCAAGAC.